A single sample is the source of the 13 T cell receptor beta chains below, sequenced in a study of cytomegalovirus exposure and HLA in healthy donors. The repertoire was sequenced with immunoSEQ multiplex PCR; TCRdb's copy has only in-frame clones and lacks some. The data hold some 320,000 clones, with about 85% observed a single time. Sample: PBMCs. The receptors derive from a woman in her 30s in good health and CMV-seropositive.

The V gene is TRBV2, the J gene TRBJ1-2; D uncertain. This CDR3 spans 18 amino acids. Trimming removed 2 bases from V and 1 base from J, with 20 bases in between. Germline CDR1 SNHLY, CDR2 FYNNEI. CDR3 in DNA: TGTGCCAGCAGTGAAAGTATGAGGGTAGGAGGACTTAACTATGGCTACACCTTC. Amino acid sequence: CASSESMRVGGLNYGYTF. Together with reference TRBV2 and TRBJ1-2, the CDR3 gives the full variable domain: EPEVTQTPSHQVTQMGQEVILRCVPISNHLYFYWYRQILGQKVEFLVSFYNNEISEKSEIFDDQFSVERPDGSNFTLKIRSTKLEDSAMYFCASSESMRVGGLNYGYTFGSGTRLTVV.

The chain uses TRBV28 and TRBJ2-2, with 11 bases matching TRBD2. Per the germline V gene, CDR1 is MDHEN and CDR2 is SYDVKM. With V trimmed by 5 bases and J by 5 bases, 4 bases remained unmatched. The CDR3 is 15 amino acids. CDR3 coding DNA: TGTGCCAGCAGTGGTCCTAGCGGGAGGACCGGGGAGCTGTTTTTT. Protein sequence: CASSGPSGRTGELFF.

The chain links TRBV5-4 to TRBJ2-7; 8 bases are a match to TRBD2. This CDR3 has 14 residues. V dropped 4 bases and J dropped 2; count of bases not matched to a gene: 5. Germline CDR1 is SGHNT and CDR2 is YYREEE (reference sequence). The CDR3 here is CASSAGGGPYEQYF. CDR3 sequence (DNA): TGTGCCAGCAGCGCGGGCGGGGGGCCCTACGAGCAGTACTTC.

The chain has TRBV5-6 and TRBJ2-7, with TRBD2 matching 7 bases. This CDR3 contains 14 residues. Germline values: CDR1 SGHDT, CDR2 YYEEEE. V gave up 2 bases and J gave up 3 bases; unmatched junction bases: 5. CDR3 residues: CASSFYTSDYEQYF. The CDR3, as DNA: TGTGCCAGCAGCTTTTACACTAGCGACTACGAGCAGTACTTC.

Comments on this clone: Within the sample, other DNA sequences also encode this same CDR3. The V call is TRBV19, the J call TRBJ1-2; D remains ambiguous. With 3 bases removed from V and 4 bases from J, the gap between germline ends came to 9 bases. The CDR3 covers 13 residues. Germline CDR1 LNHDA, CDR2 SQIVND (reference sequence). As DNA, the CDR3 is TGTGCCAGTAGTATTGCCGGCTCCTATGGCTACACCTTC. It encodes CASSIAGSYGYTF.

This clone was seen a handful of times. The V and J genes are TRBV28 and TRBJ1-1, with 8 nucleotides matching TRBD1. Per the germline V gene, CDR1 is MDHEN and CDR2 is SYDVKM. The CDR3 contains 14 residues. V lost 2 bases to trimming and J lost 5 bases; unmatched junction nucleotides: 4. CDR3 amino acids: CASSLQGAGTEAFF. The CDR3 bases are TGTGCCAGCAGTTTACAGGGGGCCGGGACTGAAGCTTTCTTT.

The chain couples TRBV7-3 to TRBJ2-2; 8 bases align to TRBD1. This CDR3 spans 14 amino acids. V lost 4 bases, J lost 8 bases, and 6 bases stayed unmatched. Germline CDR1 and CDR2: SGHTA and FQGTGA. Written as DNA, the CDR3 is TGTGCCAGCAGCTCCCTCAGGGGGCGTGGGGAGCTGTTTTTT. Amino acid sequence: CASSSLRGRGELFF.

J is TRBJ1-1 and V is TRBV6-6; 10 nucleotides agree with TRBD1. Germline CDR1 reads MNHNY; CDR2 reads SVGAGI (reference sequence). The CDR3 runs 14 residues. After removal of 6 bases from V and 5 bases from J, the junction contained 6 bases not matched to a gene. The CDR3 loop is CASSRRQGATEAFF. The CDR3 nucleotides are TGTGCCAGCAGCAGACGACAGGGGGCAACTGAAGCTTTCTTT.

The chain combines TRBV5-1 with TRBJ1-1; D is undetermined. The CDR3 sequence is 18 residues long. The V end lost 2 bases, the J end lost 4 bases, and 24 bases lay between the germline ends. Germline loops: CDR1 SGHRS, CDR2 YFSETQ. CDR3 sequence reads: CASSFISLTRGVGTEAFF. DNA of the CDR3: TGCGCCAGCAGCTTTATTTCCCTCACGCGGGGAGTGGGCACTGAAGCTTTCTTT.

V is TRBV25-1 and J is TRBJ1-1; TRBD1 matches at 7 bases. The germline V gene encodes CDR1 MGHDK and CDR2 SYGVNS. The V and J ends lost 4 bases and 2 bases, in that order; junction bases with no gene match: 10. CDR3 length: 16 residues. The CDR3 nucleotides read TGTGCCAGCAGTGCACGTTACAGGGACAGAAACACTGAAGCTTTCTTT. It translates to CASSARYRDRNTEAFF.

The V and J genes are TRBV9 and TRBJ2-3; D gene unclear. V lost 0 bases and J 0 bases, leaving 11 bases between the germline ends. The CDR3 is 16 residues long. Germline V gene data show CDR1 as SGDLS and CDR2 as YYNGEE. The CDR3 sequence: CASSVASVTSTDTQYF. In nucleotides, the CDR3 is TGTGCCAGCAGCGTAGCCAGCGTAACTAGCACAGATACGCAGTATTTT.

There are a few counts of this clone. The V call is TRBV7-3, the J call TRBJ1-6; D is unresolved. V was clipped by 2 bases and J by 8 bases, with 13 bases between them. Looked up from germline, CDR1 is SGHTA and CDR2 is FQGTGA. The CDR3 sequence is 15 residues long. This CDR3 is CASSLGSRTDSPLHF. CDR3 sequence (DNA): TGTGCCAGCAGCTTAGGTTCTCGAACGGATTCACCCCTCCACTTT.

This chain links TRBV7-9 with TRBJ2-1; D is unresolved. The CDR3 contains 15 residues. Germline V gene data show CDR1 as SEHNR and CDR2 as FQNEAQ (reference sequence). Trimming stripped 5 bases from V and 0 bases from J, with 11 bases between. CDR3 coding DNA: TGTGCCAGCAGCCCGACCCAAAGCTCCTACAATGAGCAGTTCTTC. Translating it yields CASSPTQSSYNEQFF.